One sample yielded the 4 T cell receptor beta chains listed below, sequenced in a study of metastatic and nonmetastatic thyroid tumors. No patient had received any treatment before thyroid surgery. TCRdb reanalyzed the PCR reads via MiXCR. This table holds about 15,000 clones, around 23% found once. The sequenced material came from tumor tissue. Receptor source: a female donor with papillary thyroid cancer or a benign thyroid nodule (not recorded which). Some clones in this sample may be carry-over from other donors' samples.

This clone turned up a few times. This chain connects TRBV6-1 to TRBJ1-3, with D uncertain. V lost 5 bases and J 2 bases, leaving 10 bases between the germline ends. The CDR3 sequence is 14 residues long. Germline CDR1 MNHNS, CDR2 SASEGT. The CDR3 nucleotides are TGTGCCAGCAGTCGGGCACCGCCTGGAAACACCATATATTTT. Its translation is CASSRAPPGNTIYF.

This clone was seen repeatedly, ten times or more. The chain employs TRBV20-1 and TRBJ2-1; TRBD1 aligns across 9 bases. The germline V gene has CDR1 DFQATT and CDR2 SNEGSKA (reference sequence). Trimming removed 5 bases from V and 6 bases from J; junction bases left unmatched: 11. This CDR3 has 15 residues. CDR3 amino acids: CSAGFGTGNRNEQFF. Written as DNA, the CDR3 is TGCAGTGCTGGGTTCGGGACAGGGAATCGCAATGAGCAGTTCTTC.

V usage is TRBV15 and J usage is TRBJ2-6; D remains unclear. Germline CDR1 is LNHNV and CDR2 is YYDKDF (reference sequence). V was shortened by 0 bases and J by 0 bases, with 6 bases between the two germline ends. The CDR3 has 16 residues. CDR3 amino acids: CATSRDTYSGANVLTF. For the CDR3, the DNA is TGTGCCACCAGCAGAGACACTTACTCTGGGGCCAACGTCCTGACTTTC.

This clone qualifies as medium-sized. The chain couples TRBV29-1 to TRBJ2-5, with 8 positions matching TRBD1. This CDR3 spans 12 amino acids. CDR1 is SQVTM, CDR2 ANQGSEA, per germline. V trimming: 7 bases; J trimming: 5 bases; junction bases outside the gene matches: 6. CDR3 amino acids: CSAGGQGETQYF. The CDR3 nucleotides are TGCAGCGCAGGAGGACAGGGTGAGACCCAGTACTTC.